The 11 T cell receptor beta chains below come from one sample, sequenced in a study of control samples from healthy donors and cancer patients. Assay used: immunoSEQ multiplex PCR; TCRdb lists only in-frame clones, some missing. The table lists about 130,000 clones, around 92% of them singletons. The sequenced sample consisted of blood. The receptors originated from a woman aged 45-65 years in good health.

The CDR3: CASSRSADRGEYNEQFF. The CDR3 DNA reads as TGTGCCAGCAGTCGCTCGGCGGACAGGGGGGAATACAATGAGCAGTTCTTC. The rearrangement joins TRBV6-6 to TRBJ2-1; 10 bases map to TRBD1. V was clipped by 5 bases and J by 4 bases; unmatched bases: 11. Germline lookup yields CDR1 MNHNY and CDR2 SVGAGI (reference sequence). This CDR3 comprises 17 residues.

V is TRBV25-1 and J is TRBJ1-4, with a weak D call TRBD1 (6 bases). V was trimmed by 4 bases and J by 6 bases, leaving 15 bases between them. Germline V gene sequence: CDR1 MGHDK, CDR2 SYGVNS. The CDR3 consists of 15 residues. CDR3 coding DNA: TGTGCCAGCAGTGCTGCGGGGGGGGCCTATGAAAAACTGTTTTTT. It translates to CASSAAGGAYEKLFF.

The rearrangement joins TRBV28 to TRBJ1-6; D call uncertain. This CDR3 has 16 amino acids. Trimming shortened V by 4 bases and J by 5 bases, and 15 bases separated the two germline ends. The germline V gene has CDR1 MDHEN and CDR2 SYDVKM. The CDR3 bases are TGTGCCAGCAGTTCCCTTGTAATCTGGGATAATTCACCCCTCCACTTT. This codes for CASSSLVIWDNSPLHF.

The chain links TRBV11-2 to TRBJ2-7; D may correspond to TRBD1 or TRBD2 (5 bases each). Per the germline V gene, CDR1 is SGHAT and CDR2 is FQNNGV. V was pared by 3 bases and J by 6 bases, with 12 bases between. CDR3 size: 13 residues. The CDR3 protein is CASSFTRGAEQYF. In DNA form, the CDR3 reads TGTGCCAGCAGCTTTACGAGGGGAGCCGAGCAGTACTTC.

The chain couples TRBV2 to TRBJ1-4, with D unclear. This CDR3 comprises 11 residues. Germline CDR1 SNHLY, CDR2 FYNNEI. V lost 3 bases to trimming and J lost 10 bases, with 6 bases between them. The DNA of the CDR3 is TGTGCCAGCAGTGAGCGGGGAAAACTGTTTTTT. The encoded protein is CASSERGKLFF. Combining the CDR3 with reference TRBV2 and TRBJ1-4 gives the whole variable domain EPEVTQTPSHQVTQMGQEVILRCVPISNHLYFYWYRQILGQKVEFLVSFYNNEISEKSEIFDDQFSVERPDGSNFTLKIRSTKLEDSAMYFCASSERGKLFFGSGTQLSVL.

The chain uses TRBV19 and TRBJ2-3; D is possibly TRBD1 (5 bases). V gave up 7 bases and J gave up 3 bases, with 8 bases separating them. Germline-derived CDR1 and CDR2 are LNHDA and SQIVND (reference sequence). This CDR3 region has 12 residues. The CDR3 region has the DNA TGTGCCAGTACAGGGTTAACAGATACGCAGTATTTT. This translates into CASTGLTDTQYF. The full variable domain, its missing parts supplied by reference TRBV19 and TRBJ2-3, is DGGITQSPKYLFRKEGQNVTLSCEQNLNHDAMYWYRQDPGQGLRLIYYSQIVNDFQKGDIAEGYSVSREKKESFPLTVTSAQKNPTAFYLCASTGLTDTQYFGPGTRLTVL.

The rearrangement uses TRBV13 and TRBJ2-7, with D unclear. Germline CDR1 and CDR2: PRHDT and FYEKMQ (reference sequence). This CDR3 region has 13 residues. V lost 4 bases and J lost 3, with 10 bases in between. The CDR3 loop is CASSSTDGYEQYF. CDR3 coding DNA: TGTGCCAGCAGCTCAACAGATGGCTACGAGCAGTACTTC.

The chain links TRBV4-1 to TRBJ1-5; no reliable D call. V lost 1 base to trimming and J lost 4 bases, with 17 bases between them. This CDR3 region has 17 residues. CDR1 is MGHRA, CDR2 YSYEKL, per germline. CDR3 region: CASSQVPFPRGNQPQHF. The CDR3 DNA reads as TGCGCCAGCAGCCAAGTTCCTTTTCCTAGAGGGAATCAGCCCCAGCATTTT.

The chain joins TRBV10-1 to TRBJ2-3; D is unclear. This CDR3 spans 17 amino acids. CDR1 is WNHNN and CDR2 is SYGVQD in the germline V gene (reference sequence). The V end was cut by 5 bases, the J end by 1 base, with 19 bases between. The DNA of the CDR3 is TGCGCCAGCAGTCCTATCCCCACCCTCGTTCGCACAGATACGCAGTATTTT. Its protein product is CASSPIPTLVRTDTQYF.

For the CDR3, the DNA is TGTGCCAGCAGCTTCTCAACACAGAACACTGAAGCTTTCTTT. This encodes CASSFSTQNTEAFF. V is TRBV7-2 and J is TRBJ1-1; D is ambiguous. The CDR3 runs to 14 residues. Per germline, CDR1 SGHTA and CDR2 FQGNSA. V lost 3 bases and J lost 1, with 9 bases in between.

The DNA for the CDR3 is TGTGCCTGGAGTGTAGGAAGGGACACTGAAGCTTTCTTT. Translation gives CAWSVGRDTEAFF. This chain joins TRBV30 and TRBJ1-1; D remains ambiguous. V lost 0 bases and J lost 3, with 8 bases in between. Per the germline V gene, CDR1 is GTSNPN and CDR2 is SVGIG (reference sequence). CDR3 size: 13 residues.